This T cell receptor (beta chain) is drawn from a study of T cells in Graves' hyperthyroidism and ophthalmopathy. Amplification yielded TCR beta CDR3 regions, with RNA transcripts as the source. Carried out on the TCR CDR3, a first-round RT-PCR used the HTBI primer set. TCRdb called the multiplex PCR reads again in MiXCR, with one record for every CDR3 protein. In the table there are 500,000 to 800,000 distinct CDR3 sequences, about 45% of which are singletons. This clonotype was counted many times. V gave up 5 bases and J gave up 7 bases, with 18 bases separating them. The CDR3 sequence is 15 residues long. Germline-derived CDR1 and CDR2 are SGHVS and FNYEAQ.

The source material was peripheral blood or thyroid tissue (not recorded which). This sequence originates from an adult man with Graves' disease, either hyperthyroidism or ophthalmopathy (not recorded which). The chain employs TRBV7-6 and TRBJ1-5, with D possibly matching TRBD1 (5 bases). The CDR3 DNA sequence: TGTGCCAGCAGCCAGGAGGCGGGGCGCAGGCAGCCCCAGCATTTT. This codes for CASSQEAGRRQPQHF.